Below, one TCR beta chain is given with its context. Profiled with immunoSEQ multiplex PCR; TCRdb holds only in-frame clones, not every one. Here the sample spans 1.5 million to 1.9 million clones, 95% to 99% being singletons. These data are taken from a study of shared clonotypes between healthy human individuals. Donors were healthy HIV-negative adults without recent acute infections or vaccinations. Germline V lookup: CDR1 SGHNT, CDR2 YYREEE (reference sequence). This CDR3 spans 15 amino acids. Trimming removed 0 bases from V and 8 bases from J; junction bases left unmatched: 6. The sequenced sample was naive CD4+ T cells sorted from blood. Subset defined: CD45RA+ positively selected. The clonotype originates from a man aged 30 to 39 in good health. The chain uses TRBV5-4 and TRBJ2-7; TRBD2 matches 12 bases. The DNA of the CDR3 is TGTGCCAGCAGCTTGGCCCTAGCGGGAGGGGGTAAGCAGTACTTC. This encodes CASSLALAGGGKQYF.